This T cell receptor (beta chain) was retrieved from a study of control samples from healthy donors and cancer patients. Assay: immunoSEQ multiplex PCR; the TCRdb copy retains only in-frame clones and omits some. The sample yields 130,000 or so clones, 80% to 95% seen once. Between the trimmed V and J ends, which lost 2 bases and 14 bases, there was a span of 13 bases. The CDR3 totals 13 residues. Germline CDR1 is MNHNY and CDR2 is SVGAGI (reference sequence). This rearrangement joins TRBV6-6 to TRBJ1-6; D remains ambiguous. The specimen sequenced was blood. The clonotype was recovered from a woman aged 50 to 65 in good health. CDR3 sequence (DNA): TGTGCCAGCAGTTACGTGGGTCCAGGCACCCTCCACTTT. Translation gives CASSYVGPGTLHF.